The table lists the clone carrying this T cell receptor beta chain with a few counts. As yet, its antigen is unknown. Both 60 Vbeta primers and 13 Jbeta primers went into the PCR. As processed by the authors: Later analysis identified 80 million to 85 million unique TCR beta chains, 8.5 million to 13 million shared. Sequencing used immunoSEQ multiplex PCR; TCRdb keeps in-frame clones, though not all of them. V and J calls and clone size follow that table, whereas D and trimming were derived from the DNA. Of under 200,000 clones listed, roughly 80% are singletons. V gave up 1 base and J gave up 4 bases, with 14 bases separating them. From germline, CDR1 is MDHEN and CDR2 SYDVKM. The CDR3 loop spans 16 amino acids. This entry comes from a study of cytomegalovirus exposure and HLA in healthy donors. Overall study context: Early on, a data release was issued that held 80 million to 90 million unique TCRs from HLA-typed donors. Study-wide findings and caveats: Available immune exposure information covered CMV serostatus only. In a later analysis, TCR beta V- and J-gene trimming showed a link to a missense DCLRE1C variant.

The gene calls are TRBV28 and TRBJ1-3, with unresolved D. The receptor was isolated from a man aged 45 to 65 in good health and CMV-seropositive. Material: PBMCs. The CDR3 protein is CASSLSFLMGGNTIYF. The CDR3 DNA sequence: TGTGCCAGCAGTTTATCCTTCCTAATGGGCGGAAACACCATATATTTT.